In its sample, the clone carrying this T cell receptor beta chain was seen once. Its antigen is undetermined. The PCR had 60 Vbeta and 13 Jbeta primers. The protocol was immunoSEQ multiplex PCR, while the TCRdb copy is restricted to in-frame clones and leaves out a portion. The sample consists of under 200,000 clones, more than 65% of them appearing once. These data are taken from a study of cytomegalovirus exposure and HLA in healthy donors. Study as a whole: There were 90 million to 140 million unique TCR beta sequences, drawn from 150 million to 200 million T cells, in an earlier analysis. Of the donors genotyped, approximately 400 in all, about 82% fell in the Caucasian-associated ancestry cluster. Study results and limitations: Confirmation in vitro established that a few CMV-associated chains were specific for CMV antigens. A later analysis linked a missense DCLRE1C variant to TCR beta V- and J-gene trimming.

Germline CDR1 and CDR2: SGHRS and YFSETQ. Trimming took off 0 bases at V and 0 bases at J, with 8 bases between the two ends. CDR3 length: 15 residues. The TCR was taken from a man in his forties or fifties in good health and CMV-seropositive. The material sequenced was PBMCs. The chain joins TRBV5-1 to TRBJ2-3; D is unresolved. The DNA for the CDR3 is TGCGCCAGCAGCTTGGGAACAGCTAGCACAGATACGCAGTATTTT. Translating it yields CASSLGTASTDTQYF.